Listed here are 22 T cell receptor beta chains from one sample, sequenced in a study of T cell changes during pregnancy in multiple sclerosis. The repertoire was sequenced with immunoSEQ multiplex PCR; TCRdb's copy has only in-frame clones and lacks some. In the table there are about 61,000 clones, approximately 93% of which are singletons. The sample consisted of CD8+ T cells from peripheral blood mononuclear cells, taken in the third trimester of pregnancy. All receptors derive from a female donor with multiple sclerosis, enrolled in a pregnancy study.

This sequence joins TRBV5-1 and TRBJ2-7, with 9 bases identical to TRBD2. In germline, CDR1 is SGHRS, CDR2 YFSETQ. V lost 0 bases to trimming and J lost 2 bases; unmatched junction nucleotides: 9. The CDR3 has 17 residues. CDR3 loop: CASSLGSVREGTYEQYF. CDR3 in DNA: TGCGCCAGCAGCTTGGGATCGGTGCGGGAGGGCACCTACGAGCAGTACTTC.

The V call is TRBV6-4, the J call TRBJ2-1; a possible D gene is TRBD1 (5 bases). CDR3 length: 15 residues. The germline CDR1 and CDR2 sequences are MRHNA and SNTAGT. The germline V and J ends were trimmed by 2 bases and 7 bases, with 15 bases remaining between them. CDR3 nucleotide sequence: TGTGCCAGCAGTGACGGTAGGGGTGAGGCAAATGAGCAGTTCTTC. It specifies CASSDGRGEANEQFF.

The chain uses TRBV5-4 and TRBJ1-4; 10 nucleotides line up with TRBD1. Germline CDR1 and CDR2: SGHNT and YYREEE (reference sequence). V trimming: 0 bases; J trimming: 8 bases; junction bases outside the gene matches: 7. This CDR3 contains 16 residues. CDR3 nucleotides: TGTGCCAGCAGCTTGGGGGGACAGGGGATAGGGGAAAAACTGTTTTTT. Translating gives CASSLGGQGIGEKLFF.

The rearrangement links TRBV15 to TRBJ2-7; no reliable D call. From germline, CDR1 is LNHNV and CDR2 YYDKDF (reference sequence). This CDR3 is 13 amino acids long. Trimming removed 5 bases from V and 3 bases from J, with 11 bases in between. CDR3 nucleotide sequence: TGTGCCACCAGCGCGCCCAACAGCTACGAGCAGTACTTC. Translating it yields CATSAPNSYEQYF.

V gene TRBV27 combines with J gene TRBJ1-2, with 12 bases that match TRBD1. Germline V CDR1 and CDR2: MNHEY, SMNVEV (reference sequence). This CDR3 is 17 amino acids long. Trimming at V came to 5 bases and at J to 5 bases, leaving 12 bases not matched to a gene. CDR3 residues: CASSPRDRGRLLYGYTF. The CDR3 DNA reads as TGTGCCAGCAGTCCTCGGGACAGGGGGCGGTTGCTGTATGGCTACACCTTC.

This chain connects TRBV28 to TRBJ1-4; D ambiguous. V gave up 5 bases and J gave up 3 bases, with 13 bases separating them. This CDR3 spans 15 amino acids. CDR1 is MDHEN, CDR2 SYDVKM, per germline. CDR3 nucleotide sequence: TGTGCCAGCAGTCCCCCGGGGTCGGCTAATGAAAAACTGTTTTTT. Translating it yields CASSPPGSANEKLFF. The variable domain in full, completed from reference TRBV28 and TRBJ1-4, reads DVKVTQSSRYLVKRTGEKVFLECVQDMDHENMFWYRQDPGLGLRLIYFSYDVKMKEKGDIPEGYSVSREKKERFSLILESASTNQTSMYLCASSPPGSANEKLFFGSGTQLSVL.

V usage is TRBV7-6 and J usage is TRBJ2-7, with 7 bases lining up with TRBD1. This CDR3 is 16 amino acids long. Germline V CDR1 and CDR2: SGHVS, FNYEAQ. V lost 1 base, J lost 7 bases, and 13 bases stayed unmatched. CDR3 sequence reads: CASSLEAAGQAEEQYF. The CDR3 bases are TGTGCCAGCAGCTTAGAGGCCGCCGGACAGGCGGAGGAGCAGTACTTC.

This rearrangement joins TRBV6-1 to TRBJ2-2, with D perhaps TRBD2 (6 bases). V lost 3 bases and J lost 8, with 19 bases in between. The CDR3 consists of 16 residues. Germline V CDR1 and CDR2: MNHNS, SASEGT. In DNA form, the CDR3 reads TGTGCCAGCAGTGAGCCCCCCGGGACTGCGGGTGGGGAGCTGTTTTTT. It is translated as CASSEPPGTAGGELFF.

V is TRBV9 and J is TRBJ2-7; D gene unclear. With 4 bases removed from V and 1 base from J, the gap between germline ends came to 9 bases. The CDR3 spans 13 residues. Germline V gene sequence: CDR1 SGDLS, CDR2 YYNGEE. CDR3 loop: CASSPVPSYEQYF. The CDR3 DNA follows: TGTGCCAGCAGCCCCGTCCCTTCCTACGAGCAGTACTTC.

V gene TRBV27 combines with J gene TRBJ2-2, with TRBD2 identical over 9 bases. Germline CDR1 and CDR2: MNHEY and SMNVEV (reference sequence). The J segment lost 5 bases and the V segment lost 3 bases, leaving 4 bases of the junction unmatched. This CDR3 contains 15 residues. CDR3 protein: CASSLGSGSTGELFF. In DNA form, the CDR3 reads TGTGCCAGCAGTTTGGGTAGCGGGAGTACCGGGGAGCTGTTTTTT.

V usage is TRBV2 and J usage is TRBJ2-1; D is perhaps TRBD2 (6 bases). Per germline, CDR1 SNHLY and CDR2 FYNNEI. This CDR3 has 14 amino acids. With 5 bases removed from V and 14 bases from J, the gap between germline ends came to 22 bases. DNA of the CDR3: TGTGCCAGCAGTAGCTCAGTAGCGTCCCAGCGGGAGTTCTTC. It specifies CASSSSVASQREFF.

The chain has TRBV6-5 and TRBJ2-1; possibly TRBD1 for D (5 bases). From germline, CDR1 is MNHEY and CDR2 SVGAGI. V lost 3 bases and J 7 bases, leaving 13 bases between the germline ends. The CDR3 extends over 14 amino acids. CDR3 loop: CASSYGAGNNEQFF. The CDR3 DNA reads TGTGCCAGCAGTTATGGGGCTGGAAATAATGAGCAGTTCTTC.

The CDR3, as DNA: TGTGCCATCAGTGAGTCGCCAGGGATAACCTACGAGCAGTACTTC. Protein product: CAISESPGITYEQYF. The gene calls are TRBV10-3 and TRBJ2-7; D is perhaps TRBD1 (5 bases). Trimming shortened V by 0 bases and J by 2 bases, and 11 bases separated the two germline ends. CDR3 length: 15 residues. Germline loops: CDR1 ENHRY, CDR2 SYGVKD.

Here the CDR3 reads CASSFGGQGARYTF. The CDR3 DNA follows: TGTGCCAGCAGTTTCGGAGGACAGGGCGCTCGCTACACCTTC. The rearrangement links TRBV27 to TRBJ1-2; 8 bases map to TRBD1. V shed 3 bases, J shed 9 bases, and the junction held 9 bases outside the gene matches. The CDR3 has 14 residues. CDR1 and CDR2 from the germline V gene are MNHEY and SMNVEV (reference sequence).

This sequence joins TRBV28 and TRBJ2-7; D is perhaps TRBD1 (6 bases). Germline CDR1 reads MDHEN; CDR2 reads SYDVKM. Trimming stripped 5 bases from V and 4 bases from J, with 15 bases between. This CDR3 has 14 residues. The CDR3 spells CASSLQGFSYEQYF. The CDR3 DNA sequence: TGTGCCAGCAGTCTCCAGGGGTTTAGTTACGAGCAGTACTTC.

CDR3 nucleotide sequence: TGTGCCAGCAGTGAATGGCAGAACACTGAAGCTTTCTTT. Its protein product is CASSEWQNTEAFF. The chain couples TRBV6-1 to TRBJ1-1; D uncertain. Trimming stripped 2 bases from V and 1 base from J, with 5 bases between. The length of the CDR3 is 13 residues. Germline V gives CDR1 MNHNS, CDR2 SASEGT.

This chain uses TRBV6-6 with TRBJ2-3; 8 bases line up with TRBD2. Trimming cost V 6 bases and J 4 bases; bases outside gene matches: 6. CDR3 length equals 14 residues. CDR1 and CDR2 (germline): MNHNY, SVGAGI (reference sequence). In DNA form, the CDR3 reads TGTGCCAGCAGGGCGGGACTAGTGTCAGATACGCAGTATTTT. Protein product: CASRAGLVSDTQYF.

This chain connects TRBV9 to TRBJ2-7, with D possibly TRBD2 on 5 matching bases. The V end lost 0 bases, the J end lost 2 bases, and 12 bases lay between the germline ends. Germline V gene data show CDR1 as SGDLS and CDR2 as YYNGEE. This CDR3 is 15 amino acids long. CDR3 region: CASSVAAGLPYEQYF. Written as DNA, the CDR3 is TGTGCCAGCAGCGTAGCGGCGGGTCTTCCCTACGAGCAGTACTTC.

The chain employs TRBV9 and TRBJ2-7, with D hard to call. The V gene's germline CDR1 is SGDLS and CDR2 YYNGEE. The CDR3 covers 15 residues. Trimming took 0 bases from V and 0 from J, leaving 10 bases between them. The CDR3 region has the DNA TGTGCCAGCAGCGTAGAACCCCTCAGCTCCTACGAGCAGTACTTC. This sequence encodes CASSVEPLSSYEQYF.

The chain couples TRBV5-1 to TRBJ1-1; possible D gene TRBD1, 5 bases. Germline V gene data show CDR1 as SGHRS and CDR2 as YFSETQ. The V end lost 1 base, the J end lost 6 bases, and 19 bases lay between the germline ends. The CDR3 is 16 residues long. The CDR3 sequence is CASSLYRTGGPPEAFF. In DNA, the CDR3 is TGCGCCAGCAGCTTGTATAGGACGGGGGGACCCCCTGAAGCTTTCTTT.

The chain carries TRBV6-5 and TRBJ1-1; D not resolved. CDR1 is MNHEY, CDR2 SVGAGI, per germline. V lost 6 bases and J lost 5, with 7 bases in between. The CDR3 loop spans 11 amino acids. This CDR3 is CASSPGTEAFF. The DNA for the CDR3 is TGTGCCAGCAGCCCGGGGACTGAAGCTTTCTTT.

This clone has a single count. CDR3 sequence: CASSAQGADTGELFF. In DNA form, the CDR3 reads TGTGCCAGCAGTGCTCAGGGGGCGGACACCGGGGAGCTGTTTTTT. The chain links TRBV25-1 to TRBJ2-2, with 8 bases lining up with TRBD1. The CDR3 sequence is 15 residues long. CDR1 is MGHDK, CDR2 SYGVNS, per germline. J lost 3 bases, V lost 4 bases, and 4 bases had no gene match.